The 14 T cell receptor beta chains presented below share a single source sample, sequenced in a study of shared clonotypes between healthy human individuals. The data were produced by immunoSEQ multiplex PCR, yet TCRdb's version contains in-frame clones alone and is incomplete. The data show around 1.9 million clones, with approximately 94% seen just once and around 1.7% held by the top ten. Only CD45RO-negative cells positively selected for CCR7 counted as naive CD8 cells, so terminally differentiated effector memory CD45RA+ cells were excluded. Sequencing was done on a sample of naive CD8+ T cells from PBMCs. These receptors were collected from a young man in good health. Some clones in this sample may be carry-over from other donors' samples.

On this clone itself: The sample contains more than one DNA sequence encoding this CDR3. This chain joins TRBV6-5 and TRBJ2-1, with D perhaps assigned TRBD1 or TRBD2 (5 bases each). Trimming cost V 2 bases and J 4 bases, with 6 bases left between them. Germline loops: CDR1 MNHEY, CDR2 SVGAGI. This CDR3 is 13 amino acids long. This chain's CDR3 is CASSYGGYNEQFF. CDR3 nucleotides: TGTGCCAGCAGTTACGGGGGATACAATGAGCAGTTCTTC.

The CDR3 DNA follows: TGCGCCAGCAGCCAGGTCCTAGTTCAACCCACAGATACGCAGTATTTT. Its translation: CASSQVLVQPTDTQYF. This chain connects TRBV4-3 to TRBJ2-3, with D uncertain. The CDR3 loop spans 16 amino acids. Trimming removed 3 bases at V and 2 bases at J, with 15 bases between. From germline, CDR1 is LGHNA and CDR2 YSLEER.

This chain links TRBV29-1 with TRBJ2-7; possible D gene TRBD1, 6 bases. V dropped 4 bases and J dropped 3 bases, with 16 bases sitting between them. The CDR3 runs 14 residues. From germline, CDR1 is SQVTM and CDR2 ANQGSEA. The CDR3 DNA reads TGCAGCGTTGTTGTACAGGGTCCCCTCTACGAGCAGTACTTC. It translates to CSVVVQGPLYEQYF.

This clone was seen only once. V is TRBV9 and J is TRBJ1-1; no reliable D call. The germline CDR1 and CDR2 sequences are SGDLS and YYNGEE. The germline V and J ends were trimmed by 0 bases and 0 bases, with 9 bases remaining between them. The CDR3 has 15 residues. CDR3 coding DNA: TGTGCCAGCAGCGTAGGTTCAGCCTTGAACACTGAAGCTTTCTTT. Translation gives CASSVGSALNTEAFF.

The CDR3 spells CASSVFSPGLGYGYTF. CDR3 in DNA: TGTGCCAGCAGCGTATTTAGCCCCGGATTGGGGTATGGCTACACCTTC. This chain joins TRBV9 and TRBJ1-2; D ambiguous. The germline V and J ends were trimmed by 1 base and 5 bases, with 18 bases remaining between them. CDR3 length: 16 residues. Germline CDR1 reads SGDLS; CDR2 reads YYNGEE.

The rearrangement joins TRBV6-5 to TRBJ2-7; 10 bases fit TRBD2. The V gene end was trimmed by 0 bases and the J gene end by 3 bases; junction bases not matched to a gene: 5. In germline, CDR1 is MNHEY, CDR2 SVGAGI. The CDR3 sequence is 16 residues long. The CDR3 DNA is TGTGCCAGCAGTTACTCGGGACTAGCGCCCAACTACGAGCAGTACTTC. It codes for CASSYSGLAPNYEQYF.

The gene calls are TRBV27 and TRBJ2-7, with D possibly matching TRBD2 (6 bases). Germline V gene sequence: CDR1 MNHEY, CDR2 SMNVEV (reference sequence). Trimming left V 2 bases short and J 3 bases short, with 14 bases between. This CDR3 region has 15 residues. Written as DNA, the CDR3 is TGTGCCAGCAGTTTAAGTAGCGGCCTATACTACGAGCAGTACTTC. Amino acid sequence: CASSLSSGLYYEQYF.

The chain links TRBV11-2 to TRBJ2-1; 15 bases are shared with TRBD2. V dropped 5 bases and J dropped 6; count of bases not matched to a gene: 8. CDR3 length: 17 amino acids. Per germline, CDR1 SGHAT and CDR2 FQNNGV. The CDR3 DNA sequence: TGTGCCAGCAGCCCCCGGACTAGCGGGAGGGCCCTCAATGAGCAGTTCTTC. It translates to CASSPRTSGRALNEQFF.

The rearrangement joins TRBV7-9 to TRBJ2-1; 8 nucleotides align to TRBD1. Germline V gene sequence: CDR1 SEHNR, CDR2 FQNEAQ (reference sequence). The CDR3 is 16 residues long. The V segment lost 2 bases and the J segment 9 bases; nucleotides outside the gene matches: 12. CDR3 nucleotide sequence: TGTGCCAGCAGCTTAAGGGGTGAGACAGGGGAGGTTGAGCAGTTCTTC. Amino acids: CASSLRGETGEVEQFF.

The chain is built from TRBV29-1 and TRBJ1-2; no reliable D call. CDR1 and CDR2 from the germline V gene are SQVTM and ANQGSEA. The CDR3 runs 13 residues. V was trimmed by 3 bases and J by 3 bases, leaving 11 bases between them. The DNA for the CDR3 is TGCAGCGTTGAGGAGGGTCTGGACTATGGCTACACCTTC. Translated, it gives CSVEEGLDYGYTF.

The rearrangement uses TRBV7-2 and TRBJ2-3; TRBD2 agrees at 7 bases. Per germline, CDR1 SGHTA and CDR2 FQGNSA. With V trimmed by 3 bases and J by 6 bases, 6 bases remained unmatched. This CDR3 spans 14 amino acids. The CDR3 sequence is CASSLSGAPDTQYF. The CDR3 nucleotides read TGTGCCAGCAGCTTGAGCGGGGCCCCCGATACGCAGTATTTT.

The V and J genes are TRBV27 and TRBJ1-5; perhaps TRBD1 as D (5 bases). In germline, CDR1 is MNHEY, CDR2 SMNVEV (reference sequence). Deletions cut 0 bases from V and 0 bases from J, with 12 bases between. The CDR3 covers 17 residues. CDR3 in DNA: TGTGCCAGCAGTTTATCGAGGGCAGGGACTAGCAATCAGCCCCAGCATTTT. This codes for CASSLSRAGTSNQPQHF.

The V call is TRBV7-8, the J call TRBJ2-7; the match to TRBD2 covers 10 bases. With 5 bases clipped from V and 5 bases from J, the junction kept 18 bases outside the gene matches. Germline loops: CDR1 SGHVS, CDR2 FQNEAQ. The CDR3 contains 18 residues. The CDR3 DNA follows: TGTGCCAGCAGCACACCCTTAGCGGGAGGCGTTTTTTTTGACGAGCAGTACTTC. As protein: CASSTPLAGGVFFDEQYF.

Details on this clone: Other nucleotide sequences from this sample produce the same CDR3. The chain joins TRBV5-1 to TRBJ2-7; TRBD1 is a possible D gene (6 bases). Trimming pared 4 bases from V and 5 bases from J, leaving 7 bases between. CDR3 length: 11 amino acids. Germline V gives CDR1 SGHRS, CDR2 YFSETQ. CDR3 DNA sequence: TGCGCCAGCAGCACAGGGAACGAGCAGTACTTC. This encodes CASSTGNEQYF.